The 19 T cell receptor beta chains presented below share a single source sample, sequenced in a study of CD4 T cells in relation to SARS-CoV-2 and coronaviruses. TCRdb's table, derived via immunoSEQ multiplex PCR, lists solely in-frame clones and lacks some. The sample includes some 40,000 clones, over 75% seen only once; the top ten take 20%. These receptors' targets are unknown. The material sequenced was memory CD4+ T cells from PBMCs, cultured in vitro. The receptors derive from an adult with COVID-19.

The V gene is TRBV5-4, the J gene TRBJ2-3; D is perhaps TRBD2 (6 bases). V dropped 4 bases and J dropped 3 bases, with 15 bases sitting between them. There are 15 residues in the CDR3. Germline CDR1 SGHNT, CDR2 YYREEE (reference sequence). DNA of the CDR3: TGTGCCAGCAGCCCGGATAACGGGAGAACAGATACGCAGTATTTT. This gives the protein CASSPDNGRTDTQYF.

The gene calls are TRBV18 and TRBJ1-3; maybe TRBD1 (5 bases). This CDR3 has 16 residues. In germline, CDR1 is KGHSH, CDR2 LQKENI. Trimming took off 5 bases at V and 1 base at J, with 15 bases between the two ends. In DNA form, the CDR3 reads TGTGCCAGCTCATTCGGGTCCGGGGCTTCTGGAAACACCATATATTTT. The encoded protein is CASSFGSGASGNTIYF.

The rearrangement links TRBV4-1 to TRBJ1-2, with 7 positions matching TRBD1. This CDR3 comprises 16 residues. Trimming took 0 bases from V and 4 from J; bases not matched to a gene: 8. CDR1 and CDR2 from the germline V gene are MGHRA and YSYEKL. The CDR3 sequence is CASSQDRDSDVYGYTF. As DNA, the CDR3 is TGCGCCAGCAGCCAAGATCGGGACAGCGACGTCTATGGCTACACCTTC.

The V call is TRBV18, the J call TRBJ1-6; TRBD1 is a possible D gene (6 bases). The CDR3 is made up of 14 amino acids. Between the trimmed V and J ends, which lost 6 bases and 8 bases, there was a span of 14 bases. The germline gives CDR1 KGHSH, CDR2 LQKENI. Here the CDR3 DNA reads TGTGCCAGCTCCCTTGCCAGGGGTGATTCACCCCTCCACTTT. Amino acid sequence: CASSLARGDSPLHF.

CDR3 sequence (DNA): TGTGCCAGCAGTTACGTCGGCGGAGGGGGAAACACCATATATTTT. Translating gives CASSYVGGGGNTIYF. The rearrangement joins TRBV6-2 or TRBV6-3 to TRBJ1-3, with D unresolved. Trimming removed 2 bases from V and 4 bases from J, with 12 bases in between. Germline-derived CDR1 and CDR2 are MNHEY and SVGEGT. The CDR3 totals 15 residues.

The rearrangement uses TRBV9 and TRBJ2-7; D gene ambiguous. Germline V gene sequence: CDR1 SGDLS, CDR2 YYNGEE. V was pared by 3 bases and J by 0 bases, with 4 bases between. This CDR3 is built from 12 residues. CDR3 nucleotide sequence: TGTGCCAGCAGCGGACCCTCCTACGAGCAGTACTTC. It encodes CASSGPSYEQYF.

This clone showed up just a few times. The rearrangement links TRBV5-1 to TRBJ2-5, with 9 positions matching TRBD1. Germline V gene sequence: CDR1 SGHRS, CDR2 YFSETQ. The CDR3 sequence is 15 residues long. J lost 2 bases, V lost 3 bases, and 5 bases had no gene match. The CDR3 here is CASSSGQGLQETQYF. CDR3 in DNA: TGCGCCAGCAGCTCGGGACAGGGTCTACAAGAGACCCAGTACTTC.

This chain links TRBV9 with TRBJ2-3; TRBD2 is a possible D gene (5 bases). The CDR3 spans 16 residues. Looked up from germline, CDR1 is SGDLS and CDR2 is YYNGEE. V was pared by 2 bases and J by 0 bases, with 13 bases between. The CDR3 protein is CASSVRAYTSTDTQYF. CDR3 in DNA: TGTGCCAGCAGCGTGAGGGCCTACACTAGCACAGATACGCAGTATTTT. Together with reference TRBV9 and TRBJ2-3, the CDR3 gives the full variable domain: DSGVTQTPKHLITATGQRVTLRCSPRSGDLSVYWYQQSLDQGLQFLIQYYNGEERAKGNILERFSAQQFPDLHSELNLSSLELGDSALYFCASSVRAYTSTDTQYFGPGTRLTVL.

This chain joins TRBV6-2 or TRBV6-3 and TRBJ1-2; 9 bases fit TRBD1. The CDR3 has 15 residues. Trimming took 6 bases from V and 9 from J; bases not matched to a gene: 14. Germline V gene data show CDR1 as MNHEY and CDR2 as SVGEGT. The CDR3 region is CASSPRDRDSPSYTF. The CDR3 coding sequence is TGTGCCAGCAGCCCCAGGGACAGGGACTCTCCAAGCTACACCTTC.

The chain recombines TRBV6-6 with TRBJ1-5; the D gene is possibly TRBD1 (6 bases). V shed 10 bases and J shed 5 bases, with 15 bases lying between them. CDR3 length: 13 residues. The V gene's germline CDR1 is MNHNY and CDR2 SVGAGI (reference sequence). The CDR3 protein is CANRQAGDQPQHF. The CDR3 DNA is TGTGCCAACCGACAGGCGGGGGATCAGCCCCAGCATTTT.

The chain has TRBV15 and TRBJ2-5, with a tentative D call TRBD2 (7 bases). The germline V gene encodes CDR1 LNHNV and CDR2 YYDKDF (reference sequence). Trimming stripped 1 base from V and 5 bases from J, with 14 bases between. CDR3 length: 15 amino acids. The CDR3 DNA reads as TGTGCCACCAGCAGAGCGGGGGGCGCGAGGGAGACCCAGTACTTC. Translated: CATSRAGGARETQYF. Based on the CDR3 plus reference TRBV15 and TRBJ2-5, the full variable domain is DAMVIQNPRYQVTQFGKPVTLSCSQTLNHNVMYWYQQKSSQAPKLLFHYYDKDFNNEADTPDNFQSRRPNTSFCFLDIRSPGLGDTAMYLCATSRAGGARETQYFGPGTRLLVL.

There are a few counts of this clone. The chain uses TRBV4-3 and TRBJ2-1, with a weak D call TRBD2 (5 bases). Germline CDR1 reads LGHNA; CDR2 reads YSLEER. This CDR3 has 15 residues. The V and J ends lost 1 base and 1 base respectively, with 8 bases between them. In DNA form, the CDR3 reads TGCGCCAGCAGCCAAGGAGGGAATTCCTACAATGAGCAGTTCTTC. Translating it yields CASSQGGNSYNEQFF.

The chain has TRBV20-1 and TRBJ2-5; TRBD2 aligns across 7 bases. Germline CDR1 is DFQATT and CDR2 is SNEGSKA (reference sequence). This CDR3 has 11 residues. Trimming removed 7 bases from V and 7 bases from J; junction bases left unmatched: 6. In nucleotides, the CDR3 is TGCAGTGGACTAGCCGGCGGGACCCAGTACTTC. As protein: CSGLAGGTQYF.

V is TRBV4-3 and J is TRBJ2-2, with TRBD1 matching 8 bases. V dropped 0 bases and J dropped 6; count of bases not matched to a gene: 18. This CDR3 has 20 residues. CDR1 is LGHNA, CDR2 YSLEER, per germline. CDR3 DNA sequence: TGCGCCAGCAGCCAAGATATTTTATACGGAGGACAGGGCGCATCCGGGGAGCTGTTTTTT. This sequence encodes CASSQDILYGGQGASGELFF.

The chain uses TRBV12-5 and TRBJ2-3; 10 bases agree with TRBD2. J was trimmed by 11 bases and V by 6 bases; bases with no gene match: 5. Per germline, CDR1 LGHNT and CDR2 FRNRAP. The CDR3 has 12 amino acids. The CDR3 bases are TGTGCTAGTGGCCAACTAGCGGGAAGGCAGTATTTT. Protein product: CASGQLAGRQYF.

This rearrangement joins TRBV28 to TRBJ2-3; tentative D call: TRBD2 (5 bases). V lost 4 bases to trimming and J lost 8 bases, with 13 bases between them. The CDR3 is made up of 13 amino acids. Germline assignment: CDR1 MDHEN and CDR2 SYDVKM. In DNA form, the CDR3 reads TGTGCCAGCAGTTCCCCGGTGGAGGTTACGCAGTATTTT. Encoded protein: CASSSPVEVTQYF.

The chain carries TRBV24-1 and TRBJ2-2; maybe TRBD1 (5 bases). Per germline, CDR1 KGHDR and CDR2 SFDVKD. The CDR3 contains 16 residues. V was pared by 2 bases and J by 1 base, with 10 bases between. CDR3 sequence reads: CATSDSNTGNTGELFF. The CDR3 nucleotides are TGTGCCACCAGTGATTCAAATACAGGGAACACCGGGGAGCTGTTTTTT.

The chain combines TRBV5-1 with TRBJ2-1; the D is unclear. Germline CDR1 reads SGHRS; CDR2 reads YFSETQ. The V gene lost 4 bases and the J gene lost 7 bases, with 18 bases spanning the gap. CDR3 length: 15 residues. Written as DNA, the CDR3 is TGCGCCAGCAGCCCCGTTGGTTCCCGGTTGAATGAGCAGTTCTTC. This encodes CASSPVGSRLNEQFF. Looking up the rest from reference TRBV5-1 and TRBJ2-1 gives the full variable domain: KAGVTQTPRYLIKTRGQQVTLSCSPISGHRSVSWYQQTPGQGLQFLFEYFSETQRNKGNFPGRFSGRQFSNSRSEMNVSTLELGDSALYLCASSPVGSRLNEQFFGPGTRLTVL.

The chain uses TRBV5-1 and TRBJ1-1; 10 nucleotides line up with TRBD1. The CDR3 length is 13 residues. In germline, CDR1 is SGHRS, CDR2 YFSETQ. Unmatched junction bases numbered 4, after V lost 0 bases and J lost 11 bases. The chain's CDR3 is CASSLGDRGMAFF. The CDR3 DNA is TGCGCCAGCAGCTTGGGGGACAGGGGAATGGCTTTCTTT.